This TCR beta chain appears in the sequencing data of a study of blood T cell repertoires in COVID-19. Background on the study: From T cells, B-cell-depleted T cells, or PBMCs came the material, which was cDNA or gDNA.

Authors' methods: Nucleated cell number was recorded as an estimate derived from reference gene primer amplification. Clones were read by immunoSEQ multiplex PCR, and TCRdb kept only the in-frame ones, dropping some. V, J and clone size reflect that table, while D and trimming were determined from the DNA. This repertoire shows about 25,000 clones, 80% to 90% found once; its top ten account for roughly 7.6%. CDR1 is SGHDT and CDR2 is YYEEEE in the germline V gene. V was shortened by 0 bases and J by 1 base, with 8 bases between the two germline ends. CDR3 length: 15 residues. The chain has TRBV5-6 and TRBJ1-5, with D tentatively TRBD1 (6 bases). This clonotype was sampled from a man in his fifties or sixties with active COVID-19. Input material: peripheral blood. The CDR3 DNA reads TGTGCCAGCAGCTTGGGGGGGCAGAGCAATCAGCCCCAGCATTTT. It yields the protein CASSLGGQSNQPQHF.